This TCR beta chain derives from a study of blood T cell repertoires in COVID-19. For the study at large: Sites across the United States, Italy and Spain contributed samples from acute and convalescent COVID-19. The analysed material was cDNA or gDNA that came from T cells, B-cell-depleted T cells, or PBMCs.

CDR3 size: 16 residues. Germline V gene data show CDR1 as LNHDA and CDR2 as SQIVND (reference sequence). With 4 bases clipped from V and 5 bases from J, the junction kept 11 bases outside the gene matches. Study processing details: Amplified reference gene primers provided the basis for estimating nucleated cell counts. Assay used: immunoSEQ multiplex PCR; TCRdb lists only in-frame clones, some missing. V and J calls and clone size are given by that table; D and trimming were obtained from the DNA. Of around 300,000 clones listed, about nine tenths were seen once; the top ten hold less than 3%. The sample comprised peripheral blood. The rearrangement uses TRBV19 and TRBJ1-1, with TRBD1 matching 9 bases. This TCR derives from a woman aged 30 to 39 with active or convalescent COVID-19. CDR3 nucleotide sequence: TGTGCCAGTAGTACCCTAAGGGGGACAGGGAGGACTGAAGCTTTCTTT. It specifies CASSTLRGTGRTEAFF.